A single sample is the source of the 15 T cell receptor beta chains below, sequenced in a study of blood T cell repertoires in COVID-19. Measured with immunoSEQ multiplex PCR; TCRdb has only the in-frame clones, and not every one. The data contain about 120,000 clones, 79% of them seen just once; the ten biggest clones take up about 4%. Input material: peripheral blood. Every receptor here comes from a woman aged 80 or over with acute or convalescent COVID-19.

The rearrangement links TRBV28 to TRBJ1-2, with 12 bases fitting TRBD1. The CDR3 is made up of 16 amino acids. Germline V lookup: CDR1 MDHEN, CDR2 SYDVKM. V trimming: 5 bases; J trimming: 8 bases; junction bases outside the gene matches: 12. The CDR3 DNA sequence: TGTGCCAGCAGTCCTCCGGGACAGGGGGCAGTGGGAGGCTACACCTTC. It yields the protein CASSPPGQGAVGGYTF.

The V gene is TRBV11-2, the J gene TRBJ2-2; D is perhaps TRBD1 (5 bases). The CDR3 runs to 15 residues. The germline V and J ends were trimmed by 3 bases and 7 bases, with 15 bases remaining between them. CDR1 SGHAT and CDR2 FQNNGV come from the germline V gene. CDR3 protein: CASSFGQGIGGELFF. CDR3 nucleotide sequence: TGTGCCAGCAGCTTTGGCCAGGGTATTGGCGGGGAGCTGTTTTTT.

This clone was observed a few times. The chain uses TRBV12-3 or TRBV12-4 and TRBJ1-2, with D possibly TRBD1 on 5 matching bases. This CDR3 is built from 13 residues. Between the trimmed V and J ends, which lost 3 bases and 8 bases, there was a span of 13 bases. The CDR3 loop reads CASSLGGWYGYTF. CDR3 sequence (DNA): TGTGCCAGCAGTTTGGGGGGTTGGTACGGCTACACCTTC.

The chain links TRBV6-2 or TRBV6-3 to TRBJ2-2; D remains ambiguous. CDR3 size: 12 residues. Germline assignment: CDR1 MNHEY and CDR2 SVGEGT. V dropped 6 bases and J dropped 8 bases, with 10 bases sitting between them. CDR3 residues: CASSQSQGELFF. In DNA form, the CDR3 reads TGTGCCAGCAGCCAATCCCAGGGGGAGCTGTTTTTT.

The genes are TRBV28 and TRBJ1-3; TRBD1 might be the D (6 bases). CDR3 size: 15 residues. CDR1 MDHEN and CDR2 SYDVKM come from the germline V gene. V gave up 4 bases and J gave up 0 bases, with 10 bases separating them. In nucleotides, the CDR3 is TGTGCCAGCAGTTCCGCAGGGGTCTCTGGAAACACCATATATTTT. Encoded protein: CASSSAGVSGNTIYF.

The genes are TRBV19 and TRBJ2-5; tentatively, D is TRBD2 (5 bases). Germline CDR1 LNHDA, CDR2 SQIVND (reference sequence). Between the trimmed V and J ends, which lost 1 base and 4 bases, there was a span of 10 bases. There are 14 residues in the CDR3. CDR3 DNA: TGTGCCAGTAGTATAGCATTGGACTCAGAGACCCAGTACTTC. As protein: CASSIALDSETQYF.

The V call is TRBV28, the J call TRBJ1-2, with 8 nucleotides matching TRBD1. Looked up from germline, CDR1 is MDHEN and CDR2 is SYDVKM. The J segment lost 4 bases and the V segment lost 7 bases, leaving 5 bases of the junction unmatched. This CDR3 has 13 amino acids. The CDR3 coding sequence is TGTGCCAGCAAACAGGGGGGGGTCTATGGCTACACCTTC. Translating gives CASKQGGVYGYTF.

This clone was picked up one time. This sequence joins TRBV30 and TRBJ1-2; unclear D gene. Looked up from germline, CDR1 is GTSNPN and CDR2 is SVGIG (reference sequence). CDR3 size: 13 residues. V was pared by 0 bases and J by 3 bases, with 8 bases between. CDR3 protein: CAWSVMHYYGYTF. The CDR3 coding sequence is TGTGCCTGGAGTGTAATGCACTACTATGGCTACACCTTC.

The rearrangement links TRBV15 to TRBJ2-5; 8 nucleotides match TRBD2. The CDR3 is 16 amino acids. Germline loops: CDR1 LNHNV, CDR2 YYDKDF (reference sequence). Unmatched junction bases numbered 7, after V lost 0 bases and J lost 4 bases. CDR3 DNA: TGTGCCACCAGCAGAGATCGGCGCGGGGGGCTAGAGACCCAGTACTTC. This sequence encodes CATSRDRRGGLETQYF.

The chain couples TRBV6-5 to TRBJ2-5; tentative D call: TRBD2 (7 bases). The germline CDR1 and CDR2 sequences are MNHEY and SVGAGI. V gave up 2 bases and J gave up 1 base, with 14 bases separating them. The CDR3 has 16 amino acids. CDR3 residues: CASSYAGLGGQETQYF. The CDR3 nucleotides read TGTGCCAGCAGTTACGCCGGACTAGGGGGCCAAGAGACCCAGTACTTC.

The chain recombines TRBV15 with TRBJ2-7; maybe TRBD1 (6 bases). The CDR3 is made up of 15 amino acids. Trimming cost V 1 base and J 3 bases, with 13 bases left between them. Germline CDR1 LNHNV, CDR2 YYDKDF (reference sequence). CDR3 amino acids: CATSRGQAGVYEQYF. The DNA for the CDR3 is TGTGCCACCAGCAGAGGGCAGGCAGGGGTCTACGAGCAGTACTTC.

In this sample, this clone turned up once. The rearrangement joins TRBV5-3 to TRBJ2-7, with D possibly being TRBD2 (5 bases). TRBV5-3 qualifies as an ORF whose function is uncertain. The CDR3 totals 13 residues. V was clipped by 1 base and J by 4 bases, with 9 bases between them. This CDR3 reads CARSLLASYEQYF. The CDR3 DNA reads TGTGCCAGAAGCTTGCTAGCATCGTACGAGCAGTACTTC.

The rearrangement joins TRBV10-3 to TRBJ1-5; possibly TRBD1 for D (5 bases). The CDR3 length is 15 residues. The V gene's germline CDR1 is ENHRY and CDR2 SYGVKD. The ends were cut back, 3 bases at V and 6 bases at J, with 15 bases in the middle. DNA of the CDR3: TGTGCCATCAGTGAAGGATGGGGGGTAGGTCAGCCCCAGCATTTT. Its translation: CAISEGWGVGQPQHF.

This clone was picked up one time. The chain combines TRBV2 with TRBJ1-1; perhaps TRBD1 as D (5 bases). The germline V and J ends were trimmed by 3 bases and 7 bases, with 9 bases remaining between them. The CDR3 totals 12 residues. Germline V CDR1 and CDR2: SNHLY, FYNNEI. CDR3 loop: CASSEWQGEAFF. DNA for the CDR3: TGTGCCAGCAGTGAGTGGCAGGGTGAAGCTTTCTTT. Filled out from reference TRBV2 and TRBJ1-1, the complete variable domain reads EPEVTQTPSHQVTQMGQEVILRCVPISNHLYFYWYRQILGQKVEFLVSFYNNEISEKSEIFDDQFSVERPDGSNFTLKIRSTKLEDSAMYFCASSEWQGEAFFGQGTRLTVV.

V usage is TRBV2 and J usage is TRBJ1-1; no firm D call. Germline V CDR1 and CDR2: SNHLY, FYNNEI. Trimming pared 4 bases from V and 1 base from J, leaving 7 bases between. This CDR3 contains 13 residues. CDR3 sequence: CASSVSGNTEAFF. Here the CDR3 DNA reads TGTGCCAGCAGTGTGAGCGGGAACACTGAAGCTTTCTTT.